The clone carrying this T cell receptor beta chain was detected only a few times. Its target is unknown. Expressed TCRB transcripts were sequenced after all isolated RNA was converted to cDNA. Generated by immunoSEQ multiplex PCR, the TCRdb table keeps only in-frame clones and is missing some. The sample records 680,000 or so clones, around 15% being singletons. The source of the sample is a study of beta chain features in type 1 diabetes. Broader study findings: When Type 1 diabetes patients were examined, their TCRB CDR3s proved moderately but significantly shorter in all four CD4+ subsets. Across patients, naive, central memory and Treg TCRB repertoires exhibited apparently greater similarity than was observed across healthy donors. For patients and controls alike, PCR might favor shorter templates to the same degree.

V shed 10 bases and J shed 10 bases, with 31 bases lying between them. CDR1 is LNHDA and CDR2 is SQIVND in the germline V gene (reference sequence). The CDR3 has 17 amino acids. Material: naive CD4+ T cells from blood. The receptor's source is a man in his late teens or twenties with type 1 diabetes. The chain is built from TRBV19 and TRBJ2-2, with a tentative D call TRBD1 (7 bases). CDR3 in amino acids: CATSAGGMLREFSELFF. For the CDR3, the DNA is TGTGCCACCTCGGCAGGGGGGATGTTAAGGGAGTTTTCGGAGCTGTTTTTT.